The sequence of this T cell receptor (beta chain) was determined in a study of blood T cell repertoires in COVID-19. About the research overall: Samples of COVID-19 (acute and convalescent) were obtained from the United States, Italy and Spain. Sample material is recorded as cDNA or gDNA derived from T cells, B-cell-depleted T cells, or PBMCs.

Profiled with immunoSEQ multiplex PCR; TCRdb holds only in-frame clones, not every one. Here the sample spans approximately 280,000 clones, roughly 89% being singletons. Enrolled through a virtual design, the participants were between roughly 18 and 90 years of age and came from under 30 US areas. Clinical histories supplied by participants themselves formed the basis of cohort assignment. Germline CDR1 reads MNHNY; CDR2 reads SVGAGI (reference sequence). V was trimmed by 5 bases and J by 1 base, leaving 9 bases between them. This CDR3 is built from 14 residues. Sequencing was done on a sample of PBMCs or T cells enriched from blood (not recorded which). The V gene is TRBV6-6, the J gene TRBJ1-5, with D hard to call. The clonotype was recovered from a young woman with acute COVID-19. CDR3 bases: TGTGCCAGCAGTCTCCGGTGGAGCAATCAGCCCCAGCATTTT. This sequence encodes CASSLRWSNQPQHF.